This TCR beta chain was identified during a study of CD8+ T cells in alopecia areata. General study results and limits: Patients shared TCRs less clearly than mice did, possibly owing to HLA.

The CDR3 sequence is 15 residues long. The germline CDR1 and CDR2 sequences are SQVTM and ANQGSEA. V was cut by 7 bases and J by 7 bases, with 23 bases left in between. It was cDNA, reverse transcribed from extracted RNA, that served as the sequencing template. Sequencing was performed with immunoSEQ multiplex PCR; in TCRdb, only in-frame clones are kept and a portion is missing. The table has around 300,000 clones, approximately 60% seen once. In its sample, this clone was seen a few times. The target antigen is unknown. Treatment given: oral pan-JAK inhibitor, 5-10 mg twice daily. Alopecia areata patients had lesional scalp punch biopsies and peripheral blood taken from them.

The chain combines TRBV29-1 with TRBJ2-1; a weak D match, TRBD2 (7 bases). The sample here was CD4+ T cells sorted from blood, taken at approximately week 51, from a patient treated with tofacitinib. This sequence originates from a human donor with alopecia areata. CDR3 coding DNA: TGCAGCGCCGCACGGGGGGACATTGTCTATAATGAGCAGTTCTTC. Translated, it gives CSAARGDIVYNEQFF.